The 28 T cell receptor beta chains in this list originate from one sample, sequenced in a study of blood T cell repertoires in COVID-19. Profiled with immunoSEQ multiplex PCR; TCRdb holds only in-frame clones, not every one. Among about 120,000 clones listed, more than 70% were seen once. The sequencing input was peripheral blood. The receptors originated from a woman of 80 years or more with acute or convalescent COVID-19.

Written as DNA, the CDR3 is TGTGCCAGCAGTCGCTCTGGGCTTGGCTACACCTTC. This codes for CASSRSGLGYTF. The rearrangement uses TRBV28 and TRBJ1-2; no definite D call. The CDR3 consists of 12 residues. Trimming removed 5 bases at V and 7 bases at J, with 11 bases between. CDR1 and CDR2 (germline): MDHEN, SYDVKM.

The chain is built from TRBV12-5 and TRBJ1-4; unclear D gene. The germline V gene has CDR1 LGHNT and CDR2 FRNRAP. V lost 7 bases and J lost 10, with 22 bases in between. CDR3 length: 15 residues. The CDR3 DNA reads as TGTGCTAGTGATCTTTTGGTACAGAGGGAGGGAAAACTGTTTTTT. Encoded protein: CASDLLVQREGKLFF.

V is TRBV7-2 and J is TRBJ1-1; 8 nucleotides agree with TRBD1. Germline CDR1 SGHTA, CDR2 FQGNSA. With 3 bases clipped from V and 10 bases from J, the junction kept 10 bases outside the gene matches. The CDR3 extends over 14 amino acids. CDR3 sequence (DNA): TGTGCCAGCAGCTTTTTCCTGACAGGGGAGGGAGCTTTCTTT. This gives the protein CASSFFLTGEGAFF.

This chain links TRBV11-3 with TRBJ2-1; 9 bases line up with TRBD2. Unmatched junction bases numbered 3, after V lost 5 bases and J lost 4 bases. CDR3 size: 14 residues. The germline V gene has CDR1 SGHNT and CDR2 YENEEA. The CDR3 region is CASSPSGVYNEQFF. The CDR3 DNA reads TGTGCCAGCAGCCCTAGCGGGGTATACAATGAGCAGTTCTTC.

This chain connects TRBV28 to TRBJ1-2; tentative D call: TRBD1 (6 bases). CDR3 length equals 15 residues. Trimming stripped 2 bases from V and 4 bases from J, with 14 bases between. The germline gives CDR1 MDHEN, CDR2 SYDVKM. DNA for the CDR3: TGTGCCAGCAGTTTAGGGGGGGCGCGGGCCTATGGCTACACCTTC. Its protein is CASSLGGARAYGYTF.

The J gene is TRBJ1-1, the V gene TRBV19, with 12 bases fitting TRBD1. Germline V gives CDR1 LNHDA, CDR2 SQIVND (reference sequence). The CDR3 length is 14 residues. V lost 9 bases, J lost 0 bases, and 2 bases stayed unmatched. CDR3 in amino acids: CASWDRGLNTEAFF. The CDR3 region has the DNA TGTGCCAGCTGGGACAGGGGGCTGAACACTGAAGCTTTCTTT.

This chain joins TRBV5-1 and TRBJ1-1; 8 bases are a match to TRBD1. The CDR3 is 14 residues long. The V segment lost 3 bases and the J segment 3 bases; nucleotides outside the gene matches: 4. Germline V gives CDR1 SGHRS, CDR2 YFSETQ. CDR3 loop: CASSSRTGYTEAFF. CDR3 in DNA: TGCGCCAGCAGCTCCCGGACAGGGTACACTGAAGCTTTCTTT.

The chain is built from TRBV5-1 and TRBJ1-5, with 8 bases that match TRBD1. The CDR3 consists of 15 residues. In germline, CDR1 is SGHRS, CDR2 YFSETQ. J lost 2 bases, V lost 0 bases, and 1 base had no gene match. CDR3 region: CASSLEGQGNQPQHF. As DNA, the CDR3 is TGCGCCAGCAGCTTGGAGGGACAGGGCAATCAGCCCCAGCATTTT.

The chain uses TRBV3-1 (or the pseudogene TRBV3-2) and TRBJ1-2, with 8 bases matching TRBD1. V shed 4 bases, J shed 4 bases, and the junction held 5 bases outside the gene matches. From germline, CDR1 is LGHDT and CDR2 YNNKEL (reference sequence). This CDR3 has 14 residues. The CDR3 loop is CASSPRQGTYGYTF. CDR3 nucleotides: TGTGCCAGCAGCCCCCGACAGGGGACCTATGGCTACACCTTC.

A few counts support this clone. The rearrangement uses TRBV5-6 and TRBJ2-7; 8 bases agree with TRBD1. With V trimmed by 5 bases and J by 0 bases, 7 bases remained unmatched. There are 15 residues in the CDR3. The germline V gene has CDR1 SGHDT and CDR2 YYEEEE. CDR3 nucleotides: TGTGCCAGCAGGCGACAGGGGAGAGCCTCCTACGAGCAGTACTTC. Protein sequence: CASRRQGRASYEQYF.

The V gene is TRBV10-3, the J gene TRBJ1-4; 7 nucleotides match TRBD1. Germline CDR1 and CDR2: ENHRY and SYGVKD. The CDR3 sequence is 13 residues long. Trimming at V came to 4 bases and at J to 5 bases, leaving 1 base not matched to a gene. The CDR3 DNA reads as TGTGCCATCAGTGGACAGGGCAATGAAAAACTGTTTTTT. Its protein product is CAISGQGNEKLFF.

This chain joins TRBV4-1 and TRBJ2-7, with 9 bases fitting TRBD1. CDR1 is MGHRA and CDR2 is YSYEKL in the germline V gene. Trimming cost V 2 bases and J 4 bases; bases outside gene matches: 6. CDR3 length: 15 amino acids. CDR3 loop: CASSQPGQGWYEQYF. DNA of the CDR3: TGCGCCAGCAGCCAACCGGGACAGGGTTGGTACGAGCAGTACTTC.

The chain joins TRBV15 to TRBJ2-5, with 7 bases fitting TRBD1. CDR3 length: 14 residues. Germline lookup yields CDR1 LNHNV and CDR2 YYDKDF (reference sequence). The ends lost 4 bases at V and 2 bases at J; junction bases unmatched: 4. CDR3 region: CATSKGAKQETQYF. In DNA, the CDR3 is TGTGCCACCAGCAAGGGGGCCAAACAAGAGACCCAGTACTTC.

The chain joins TRBV7-3 to TRBJ2-3, with 9 bases aligning to TRBD2. CDR1 and CDR2 (germline): SGHTA, FQGTGA. Trimming at V came to 2 bases and at J to 4 bases, leaving 7 bases not matched to a gene. This CDR3 has 16 residues. This CDR3 is CASSLGRLAGSDTQYF. For the CDR3, the DNA is TGTGCCAGCAGCTTAGGACGGCTAGCGGGATCAGATACGCAGTATTTT. The complete variable domain, with remaining parts taken from reference TRBV7-3 and TRBJ2-3, reads GAGVSQTPSNKVTEKGKYVELRCDPISGHTALYWYRQSLGQGPEFLIYFQGTGAADDSGLPNDRFFAVRPEGSVSTLKIQRTERGDSAVYLCASSLGRLAGSDTQYFGPGTRLTVL.

The rearrangement joins TRBV2 to TRBJ1-5, with D unresolved. V was cut by 4 bases and J by 0 bases, with 13 bases left in between. This CDR3 region has 16 residues. The germline V gene has CDR1 SNHLY and CDR2 FYNNEI. As DNA, the CDR3 is TGTGCCAGCAGTGGGCTGTCTAGCGATAGCAATCAGCCCCAGCATTTT. The encoded protein is CASSGLSSDSNQPQHF.

J is TRBJ1-2 and V is TRBV5-1, with D unresolved. V shed 0 bases and J shed 5 bases, with 11 bases lying between them. Germline V lookup: CDR1 SGHRS, CDR2 YFSETQ. CDR3 size: 14 residues. The CDR3 sequence is CASSLVAGMYGYTF. The CDR3 DNA sequence: TGCGCCAGCAGCTTGGTGGCAGGAATGTATGGCTACACCTTC.

The chain employs TRBV5-6 and TRBJ2-3; TRBD1 matches at 8 bases. V gave up 0 bases and J gave up 8 bases; unmatched junction bases: 8. The CDR3 has 15 amino acids. Germline V gene sequence: CDR1 SGHDT, CDR2 YYEEEE. CDR3 protein: CASSLGGTGRITQYF. The CDR3 coding sequence is TGTGCCAGCAGCTTGGGAGGGACAGGACGGATTACGCAGTATTTT.

The genes are TRBV3-1 (or the pseudogene TRBV3-2) and TRBJ2-5; D remains ambiguous. Trimming took off 1 base at V and 5 bases at J, with 14 bases between the two ends. CDR3 length: 15 residues. Germline CDR1 LGHDT, CDR2 YNNKEL (reference sequence). The CDR3 here is CASSQVQSARETQYF. The CDR3 nucleotides read TGTGCCAGCAGCCAAGTCCAGAGCGCTAGGGAGACCCAGTACTTC.

The chain is built from TRBV4-1 and TRBJ1-4, with 7 bases aligning to TRBD1. Germline loops: CDR1 MGHRA, CDR2 YSYEKL. Unmatched junction bases numbered 11, after V lost 2 bases and J lost 2 bases. The CDR3 runs 18 residues. The CDR3: CASSQRRQGPNTNEKLFF. In DNA, the CDR3 is TGCGCCAGCAGCCAACGGCGACAGGGACCTAATACTAATGAAAAACTGTTTTTT.

This chain links TRBV6-6 with TRBJ1-5; 9 bases align to TRBD1. The trim removed 7 bases at V and 4 bases at J, leaving 8 bases unmatched. The germline gives CDR1 MNHNY, CDR2 SVGAGI (reference sequence). This CDR3 spans 15 amino acids. The CDR3: CASTGDRAANQPQHF. The CDR3 DNA sequence: TGTGCCAGCACCGGGGACAGGGCGGCGAATCAGCCCCAGCATTTT.

V is TRBV5-1 and J is TRBJ2-5; 9 bases fit TRBD2. V shed 3 bases, J shed 5 bases, and the junction held 26 bases outside the gene matches. Germline CDR1 reads SGHRS; CDR2 reads YFSETQ. This CDR3 spans 21 amino acids. The CDR3 DNA reads as TGCGCCAGCAGCTATGCCACAGGGCGAAGTTACCCCGGGACTAGCAGGGAGACCCAGTACTTC. Amino acids: CASSYATGRSYPGTSRETQYF.

This clone was seen just once. CDR3 protein: CASSLAGTDNEKLFF. For the CDR3, the DNA is TGCGCCAGCAGCTTGGCCGGGACAGATAATGAAAAACTGTTTTTT. The genes are TRBV5-1 and TRBJ1-4, with 7 bases fitting TRBD1. With 0 bases clipped from V and 4 bases from J, the junction kept 3 bases outside the gene matches. Germline lookup yields CDR1 SGHRS and CDR2 YFSETQ. The CDR3 covers 15 residues.

V usage is TRBV5-1 and J usage is TRBJ2-6; maybe TRBD2 (6 bases). The CDR3 consists of 16 residues. CDR1 is SGHRS and CDR2 is YFSETQ in the germline V gene. Between the trimmed V and J ends, which lost 1 base and 1 base, there was a span of 9 bases. The CDR3 sequence is CASSLPGTSGANVLTF. CDR3 sequence (DNA): TGCGCCAGCAGCTTGCCCGGGACTTCTGGGGCCAACGTCCTGACTTTC.

The genes are TRBV2 and TRBJ1-2, with TRBD1 identical over 7 bases. Germline assignment: CDR1 SNHLY and CDR2 FYNNEI. V dropped 8 bases and J dropped 4; count of bases not matched to a gene: 7. This CDR3 has 13 residues. The CDR3 sequence: CASVIQGTYGYTF. In nucleotides, the CDR3 is TGTGCCAGCGTAATACAGGGGACCTATGGCTACACCTTC.

The chain links TRBV11-3 to TRBJ2-3; 7 bases match TRBD2. Trimming at V came to 6 bases and at J to 4 bases, leaving 7 bases not matched to a gene. The CDR3 contains 14 residues. Germline CDR1 and CDR2: SGHNT and YENEEA. The CDR3 coding sequence is TGTGCCAGCAGTCACGGGGGGAGCGCAGATACGCAGTATTTT. It codes for CASSHGGSADTQYF.

This chain links TRBV28 with TRBJ2-1; perhaps TRBD1 as D (5 bases). V was pared by 3 bases and J by 7 bases, with 10 bases between. Germline V gene lookup returns CDR1 MDHEN and CDR2 SYDVKM. This CDR3 has 13 amino acids. This CDR3 is CASSLIRVNEQFF. The CDR3 coding sequence is TGTGCCAGCAGTTTGATCAGGGTGAATGAGCAGTTCTTC.

This clone has just one count. V usage is TRBV6-5 and J usage is TRBJ2-1, with TRBD1 identical over 7 bases. Unmatched junction bases numbered 7, after V lost 6 bases and J lost 2 bases. The V gene's germline CDR1 is MNHEY and CDR2 SVGAGI. The CDR3 contains 15 residues. CDR3 nucleotides: TGTGCCAGCAGATCACAGGGGCTGGCCTACAATGAGCAGTTCTTC. Translated, it gives CASRSQGLAYNEQFF.

The chain combines TRBV12-3 or TRBV12-4 with TRBJ1-1; perhaps TRBD1 as D (6 bases). Between the trimmed V and J ends, which lost 6 bases and 8 bases, there was a span of 16 bases. This CDR3 has 13 residues. In DNA form, the CDR3 reads TGTGCCAGCAGACCGTGGGACACTCCCGAAGCTTTCTTT. Residues: CASRPWDTPEAFF.